The present T cell receptor (beta chain) was sequenced within a study of shared clonotypes between healthy human individuals. All donors qualified as healthy HIV-negative adults and had experienced no recent acute infections or vaccinations. Division of CD4+ cells produced a CD45RA+ naive subset and a CD45RA-negative memory subset. Sequencing was performed with immunoSEQ multiplex PCR; in TCRdb, only in-frame clones are kept and a portion is missing. Of about 2.3 million clones listed, 80% to 95% are singletons. Losses at the gene ends were 3 bases for V and 0 bases for J; bases not matched to a gene: 6. Looked up from germline, CDR1 is SGHDT and CDR2 is YYEEEE. CDR3 length: 17 amino acids. Turning to this clone: Its antigen is not known.

Study-wide findings and caveats: Lower generation probabilities were found for non-shared clonotypes than for those shared by all four donors.

The sequencing input was naive CD4+ T cells from PBMCs. Subset specified: CD45RA+ positively selected. The V and J genes are TRBV5-6 and TRBJ2-1, with TRBD2 matching over 10 bases. The sequence was obtained from a man aged 18 to 30 in good health. Some clones in this sample may be carry-over from other donors' samples. The CDR3 protein is CASSSLGLAHSYNEQFF. CDR3 DNA sequence: TGTGCCAGCAGCTCCCTGGGACTAGCGCACTCCTACAATGAGCAGTTCTTC.